This T cell receptor (beta chain) emerged from a study of blood T cell repertoires in COVID-19. The V segment lost 0 bases and the J segment 3 bases; nucleotides outside the gene matches: 5. Germline lookup yields CDR1 SGDLS and CDR2 YYNGEE. CDR3 length: 17 residues. Profiled with immunoSEQ multiplex PCR; TCRdb holds only in-frame clones, not every one. This table has around 220,000 clones, roughly 80% appearing once. V is TRBV9 and J is TRBJ1-4, with TRBD1 matching 10 bases. This clonotype was sampled from a human donor in a cohort sampled during active COVID-19. Sequenced input: peripheral blood. The chain's CDR3 is CASSVGQGAVANEKLFF. For the CDR3, the DNA is TGTGCCAGCAGCGTAGGACAGGGGGCTGTAGCTAATGAAAAACTGTTTTTT.